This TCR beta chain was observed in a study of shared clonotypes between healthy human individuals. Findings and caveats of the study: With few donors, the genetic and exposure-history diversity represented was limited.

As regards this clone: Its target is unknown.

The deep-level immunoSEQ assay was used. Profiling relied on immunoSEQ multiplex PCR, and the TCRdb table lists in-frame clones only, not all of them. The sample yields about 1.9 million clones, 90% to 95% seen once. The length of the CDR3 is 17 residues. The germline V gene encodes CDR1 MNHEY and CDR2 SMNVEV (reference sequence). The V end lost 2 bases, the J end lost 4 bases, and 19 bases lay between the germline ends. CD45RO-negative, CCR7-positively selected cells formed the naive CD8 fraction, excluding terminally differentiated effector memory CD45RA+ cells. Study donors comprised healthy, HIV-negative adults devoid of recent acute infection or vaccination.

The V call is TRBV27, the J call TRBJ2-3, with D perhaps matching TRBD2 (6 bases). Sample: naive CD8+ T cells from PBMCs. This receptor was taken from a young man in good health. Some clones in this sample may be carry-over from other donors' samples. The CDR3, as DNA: TGTGCCAGCAGTTTACTCATTCCTTCGGGAGCCCCAGATACGCAGTATTTT. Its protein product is CASSLLIPSGAPDTQYF.